Shown below are 8 T cell receptor beta chains from a single sample sequenced in a study of Ad26.COV2.S vaccination and SARS-CoV-2 variants (dated by TCRdb to 2020 to 2023). Libraries were prepared through the immunoSEQ multiplex PCR assay. TCRdb obtained this table from immuneACCESS and retained in-frame rearrangements with V and J assigned. These tables miss some clones; where compared with another copy, unresolved V genes account for less than half of the shortfall, and the remainder is unexplained. Present in this sample are approximately 400,000 clones, 80% to 90% of which were seen just once. The top ten clonotypes cover 3.3% of the sample. According to the study, the label for this sample's treatment or condition signals: over 15 received Ad26.COV2.S at low or high dose, single or two shots; five or six received placebo; per-sample allocation not given. Repertoires of vaccine and placebo recipients were sequenced from samples taken on day 63 after the first injection.

This sample comprised peripheral blood, obtained in a trial of Ad26.COV2.S vaccine versus placebo. The source is a person aged 18-60 years who received the Ad26.COV2.S COVID-19 vaccine or a placebo.

The chain has TRBV4-1 and TRBJ1-4; 11 positions match TRBD1. The germline V gene has CDR1 MGHRA and CDR2 YSYEKL. The CDR3 covers 17 residues. V lost 5 bases to trimming and J lost 5 bases; unmatched junction nucleotides: 10. The CDR3 sequence is CASSIKGWTGGNEKLFF. The CDR3 DNA sequence: TGCGCCAGCAGCATAAAAGGGTGGACAGGGGGCAATGAAAAACTGTTTTTT.

This sequence joins TRBV29-1 and TRBJ2-7; 11 nucleotides align to TRBD1. V lost 5 bases and J lost 7; bases outside the gene matches: 10. This CDR3 region has 14 residues. Germline CDR1 is SQVTM and CDR2 is ANQGSEA. The CDR3 loop is CSVCPGQGAREQYF. The CDR3 DNA reads TGCAGCGTTTGCCCCGGACAGGGGGCGAGGGAGCAGTACTTC.

The chain carries TRBV5-1 and TRBJ2-1; D ambiguous. Germline V CDR1 and CDR2: SGHRS, YFSETQ. Trimming cost V 6 bases and J 4 bases, with 14 bases left between them. The CDR3 loop spans 14 amino acids. The CDR3 spells CASKEQLDYNEQFF. The CDR3 nucleotides read TGCGCCAGCAAAGAACAGCTCGATTACAATGAGCAGTTCTTC.

The chain has TRBV6-4 and TRBJ2-3; D perhaps matches TRBD1 (5 bases). CDR1 is MRHNA, CDR2 SNTAGT, per germline. This CDR3 contains 16 residues. The V gene lost 5 bases and the J gene lost 0 bases, with 15 bases spanning the gap. CDR3 bases: TGTGCCAGCAGTCTAACTGGGGCGGCTAGCACAGATACGCAGTATTTT. This translates into CASSLTGAASTDTQYF.

This chain uses TRBV18 with TRBJ2-7; 10 positions match TRBD1. Per germline, CDR1 KGHSH and CDR2 LQKENI. This CDR3 is 13 amino acids long. Trimming removed 6 bases from V and 3 bases from J; junction bases left unmatched: 2. CDR3 sequence reads: CASSRTGGYEQYF. In DNA form, the CDR3 reads TGTGCCAGCTCGAGGACAGGGGGCTACGAGCAGTACTTC.

This clone was recorded only once. Other nucleotide sequences in the sample specify the same CDR3. This rearrangement joins TRBV5-1 to TRBJ2-2, with D hard to call. CDR1 SGHRS and CDR2 YFSETQ come from the germline V gene. This CDR3 is built from 13 residues. The V and J ends lost 0 bases and 2 bases respectively, with 2 bases between them. Here the CDR3 reads CASSLGNTGELFF. In nucleotides, the CDR3 is TGCGCCAGCAGCTTGGGAAACACCGGGGAGCTGTTTTTT.

The gene calls are TRBV5-4 and TRBJ2-7; D perhaps matches TRBD2 (5 bases). This CDR3 comprises 14 residues. CDR1 is SGHNT, CDR2 YYREEE, per germline (reference sequence). V was cut by 1 base and J by 2 bases, with 10 bases left in between. The CDR3 nucleotides are TGTGCCAGCAGCTTGAAAGCGGCTCCCTACGAGCAGTACTTC. It specifies CASSLKAAPYEQYF.

The chain recombines TRBV7-9 with TRBJ2-1, with D maybe TRBD1 (5 bases). This CDR3 has 17 residues. From germline, CDR1 is SEHNR and CDR2 FQNEAQ (reference sequence). Trimming left V 5 bases short and J 0 bases short, with 17 bases between. CDR3 in DNA: TGTGCCAGCAGCCCTCGACAGCTCCAACGCTCCTACAATGAGCAGTTCTTC. Translation gives CASSPRQLQRSYNEQFF.